The 26 T cell receptor beta chains given below trace back to one sample, sequenced in a study of T cells in Graves' hyperthyroidism and ophthalmopathy. RNA transcripts gave rise to amplified TCR beta CDR3 regions. The HTBI primer set served for first-round RT-PCR of the TCR CDR3. A single record per CDR3 protein comes from TCRdb applying MiXCR to the multiplex PCR reads. The data contain more than 500,000 distinct CDR3 sequences, around 15% of them singletons. The sequencing sample was made of blood. Receptors originate from a woman aged 40 to 49 with Graves' ophthalmopathy.

Points on this clonotype: This clone may be a read error of a much larger clone one base away. This chain links TRBV7-9 with TRBJ2-5; no firm D call. V lost 0 bases to trimming and J lost 2 bases, with 7 bases between them. This CDR3 has 14 amino acids. Looked up from germline, CDR1 is SEHNR and CDR2 is FQNEAQ (reference sequence). The CDR3 DNA sequence: TGTGCCAGCAGCTTAGCAGACGGTCAAGAGACCCAGTACTTC. It translates to CASSLADGQETQYF.

The chain recombines TRBV15 with TRBJ2-5; 11 nucleotides line up with TRBD2. V was clipped by 0 bases and J by 2 bases; unmatched bases: 5. The CDR3 runs 17 residues. Per the germline V gene, CDR1 is LNHNV and CDR2 is YYDKDF (reference sequence). In nucleotides, the CDR3 is TGTGCCACCAGCAGAGAGGGACTAGCGGAAAAACAAGAGACCCAGTACTTC. The encoded protein is CATSREGLAEKQETQYF.

This clonotype was found many times. The rearrangement uses TRBV7-2 and TRBJ1-1, with a weak D call TRBD1 (6 bases). CDR3 length: 14 residues. The V end was cut by 2 bases, the J end by 4 bases, with 11 bases between. Germline V CDR1 and CDR2: SGHTA, FQGNSA. In nucleotides, the CDR3 is TGTGCCAGCAGCTTACGACAGGTGGGCACTGAAGCTTTCTTT. This codes for CASSLRQVGTEAFF. Based on the CDR3 plus reference TRBV7-2 and TRBJ1-1, the full variable domain is GAGVSQSPSNKVTEKGKDVELRCDPISGHTALYWYRQSLGQGLEFLIYFQGNSAPDKSGLPSDRFSAERTGGSVSTLTIQRTQQEDSAVYLCASSLRQVGTEAFFGQGTRLTVV.

This CDR3 is CASSQGGDGFFYGYTF. CDR3 DNA sequence: TGTGCCAGCAGCCAAGGGGGGGACGGATTTTTCTATGGCTACACCTTC. The J gene is TRBJ1-2, the V gene TRBV4-2, with D possibly being TRBD1 (5 bases). Germline CDR1 and CDR2: LGHNA and YNFKEQ. CDR3 length: 16 amino acids. Trimming removed 1 base at V and 4 bases at J, with 16 bases between.

This clonotype has a count of ten or more. Relative to the germline gene, one junction end is altered; a read error may explain this. The rearrangement joins TRBV28 to TRBJ1-1; D uncertain. CDR3 length: 12 residues. The germline V gene has CDR1 MDHEN and CDR2 SYDVKM. This CDR3 is CASSLGFTEAFF. The CDR3 bases are TGTGCCAGCAGTTTAGGGTTCACTGAAGCCTTCTTT.

This clonotype showed up just a few times. The CDR3 loop reads CASSTRDRERGYEQYF. The CDR3 nucleotides are TGCGCCAGCAGCACCCGGGACAGGGAAAGAGGGTACGAGCAGTACTTC. The V and J genes are TRBV5-1 and TRBJ2-7, with TRBD1 matching 9 bases. V was pared by 4 bases and J by 4 bases, with 12 bases of the junction left unmatched. Germline V gene data show CDR1 as SGHRS and CDR2 as YFSETQ. This CDR3 is 16 amino acids long. Looking up the rest from reference TRBV5-1 and TRBJ2-7 gives the full variable domain: KAGVTQTPRYLIKTRGQQVTLSCSPISGHRSVSWYQQTPGQGLQFLFEYFSETQRNKGNFPGRFSGRQFSNSRSEMNVSTLELGDSALYLCASSTRDRERGYEQYFGPGTRLTVT.

The chain uses TRBV11-1 and TRBJ2-7; 7 positions agree with TRBD2. Losses at the gene ends were 5 bases for V and 2 bases for J; bases not matched to a gene: 15. The CDR3 consists of 17 residues. CDR1 is SGHAT, CDR2 FQDESV, per germline (reference sequence). The CDR3 DNA follows: TGTGCCAGCAGCCCCGTCCACGCAGCGGGACTACCCTACGAGCAGTACTTC. Translated, it gives CASSPVHAAGLPYEQYF.

The sample holds many counts of this clonotype. As DNA, the CDR3 is TGTGCCAGCAGGTCTCAGGGAAGTCAGCCCCAGCATTTT. Its protein is CASRSQGSQPQHF. The V and J genes are TRBV6-5 and TRBJ1-5, with a tentative D call TRBD1 (5 bases). Germline loops: CDR1 MNHEY, CDR2 SVGAGI. V lost 6 bases and J lost 6, with 12 bases in between. The CDR3 totals 13 residues.

At least ten counts were recorded for this clonotype. The chain combines TRBV6-2 or TRBV6-3 with TRBJ2-5; weak D call: TRBD1 (5 bases). Germline V CDR1 and CDR2: MNHEY, SVGEGT. This CDR3 has 14 residues. Deletions cut 8 bases from V and 4 bases from J, with 17 bases between. CDR3 amino acids: CASASRDYVETQYF. In nucleotides, the CDR3 is TGTGCCAGCGCGTCCAGGGATTACGTAGAGACCCAGTACTTC.

This clonotype was counted many times. This CDR3 is CSLRTSGRQLLSYEQYF. Written as DNA, the CDR3 is TGCAGCTTAAGGACTAGCGGGAGGCAACTACTTTCCTACGAGCAGTACTTC. The genes are TRBV29-1 and TRBJ2-7; 14 bases are a match to TRBD2. The germline V gene encodes CDR1 SQVTM and CDR2 ANQGSEA. The CDR3 is 17 amino acids. V was pared by 8 bases and J by 1 base, with 13 bases of the junction left unmatched.

Ten or more counts support this clonotype. The CDR3 region has the DNA TGCAGTGCTGCTGACGGGACCGGGGCCAACGTCCTGACTTTC. The encoded protein is CSAADGTGANVLTF. This chain links TRBV20-1 with TRBJ2-6, with D perhaps being TRBD1 or TRBD2 (5 bases each). The CDR3 spans 14 residues. V was clipped by 5 bases and J by 4 bases, with 12 bases between them. Germline values: CDR1 DFQATT, CDR2 SNEGSKA (reference sequence).

There are many counts of this clonotype. J is TRBJ2-7 and V is TRBV7-2, with TRBD2 identical over 9 bases. The CDR3 loop spans 12 amino acids. The germline V gene has CDR1 SGHTA and CDR2 FQGNSA. Trimming removed 5 bases from V and 6 bases from J; junction bases left unmatched: 2. The CDR3 protein is CASSGLASEQYF. CDR3 nucleotides: TGTGCCAGCAGCGGACTAGCGAGCGAGCAGTACTTC.

This clonotype was seen ten or more times. V usage is TRBV6-1 and J usage is TRBJ1-5; D remains unclear. V was shortened by 5 bases and J by 1 base, with 12 bases between the two germline ends. Germline lookup yields CDR1 MNHNS and CDR2 SASEGT. CDR3 length: 15 residues. CDR3 bases: TGTGCCAGCAGTCCCATGGGCAGGAGCAATCAGCCCCAGCATTTT. This gives the protein CASSPMGRSNQPQHF.

The V and J genes are TRBV4-3 and TRBJ2-5; TRBD1 agrees at 10 bases. CDR1 is LGHNA and CDR2 is YSLEER in the germline V gene. V lost 4 bases, J lost 5 bases, and 13 bases stayed unmatched. The length of the CDR3 is 17 residues. This CDR3 reads CASSPDARQGAKETQYF. CDR3 nucleotides: TGCGCCAGCAGCCCCGACGCTCGACAGGGGGCTAAGGAGACCCAGTACTTC.

This clonotype was counted between two and nine times. This chain connects TRBV30 to TRBJ1-1, with TRBD1 identical over 8 bases. This CDR3 is 14 amino acids long. The germline CDR1 and CDR2 sequences are GTSNPN and SVGIG (reference sequence). After removal of 1 base from V and 4 bases from J, the junction contained 5 bases not matched to a gene. CDR3 DNA: TGTGCCTGGAGTGCCTTCCAGGGGGCCACTGAAGCTTTCTTT. It translates to CAWSAFQGATEAFF.

This clonotype was counted at least ten times. The gene calls are TRBV15 and TRBJ2-7; 8 positions match TRBD1. The V segment lost 2 bases and the J segment 6 bases; nucleotides outside the gene matches: 9. This CDR3 contains 15 residues. Germline lookup yields CDR1 LNHNV and CDR2 YYDKDF (reference sequence). The CDR3 loop reads CATSRSGQGGGEQYF. CDR3 coding DNA: TGTGCCACCAGCAGATCCGGACAGGGTGGTGGCGAGCAGTACTTC.

This clonotype has a count of ten or more. The V call is TRBV20-1, the J call TRBJ2-7, with TRBD2 matching 11 bases. Losses at the gene ends were 2 bases for V and 6 bases for J; bases not matched to a gene: 9. Germline values: CDR1 DFQATT, CDR2 SNEGSKA (reference sequence). The CDR3 is 15 residues long. The CDR3 bases are TGCAGTGCTAGACAGACTAGCGGGATAGGGATCGAGCAGTACTTC. As protein: CSARQTSGIGIEQYF.

Ten or more counts support this clonotype. The chain uses TRBV20-1 and TRBJ1-5; possibly TRBD1 for D (5 bases). The CDR3 contains 14 residues. Germline V gene lookup returns CDR1 DFQATT and CDR2 SNEGSKA (reference sequence). With 6 bases removed from V and 0 bases from J, the gap between germline ends came to 12 bases. The CDR3, as DNA: TGCAGTGCCGGGAGGGGATATAGCAATCAGCCCCAGCATTTT. This encodes CSAGRGYSNQPQHF.

On this clonotype: A much bigger clone sits one base away, suggesting this may be a read error. The chain links TRBV28 to TRBJ2-7; 8 bases are shared with TRBD2. The CDR3 is made up of 14 amino acids. The V segment lost 5 bases and the J segment 6 bases; nucleotides outside the gene matches: 9. The germline V gene encodes CDR1 MDHEN and CDR2 SYDVKM. DNA for the CDR3: TGTGCCAGCAGTCCCGGGGGGGGACCCTGCGAGCAGTACTTC. Its protein is CASSPGGGPCEQYF.

This clonotype was seen ten or more times. Germline and junction disagree at one end, which may indicate a read error. The chain uses TRBV12-3 or TRBV12-4 and TRBJ2-7; D is tentatively TRBD1 or TRBD2 (5 bases each). The CDR3 sequence is 13 residues long. CDR3 nucleotide sequence: TGTGCCAGCAGACTCGGGACCCATCAATCACTACACTTC. This encodes CASRLGTHQSLHF.

This clonotype was counted ten times or more. The chain recombines TRBV11-2 with TRBJ2-7; 14 bases line up with TRBD2. The germline V gene has CDR1 SGHAT and CDR2 FQNNGV. After removal of 5 bases from V and 7 bases from J, the junction contained 13 bases not matched to a gene. The CDR3 totals 17 residues. The CDR3: CASSQMGGTSGSGEQYF. In nucleotides, the CDR3 is TGTGCCAGCAGCCAGATGGGGGGGACTAGCGGGAGCGGGGAGCAGTACTTC.

This clonotype was seen repeatedly, ten times or more. The chain recombines TRBV2 with TRBJ1-4, with D unclear. Between the trimmed V and J ends, which lost 4 bases and 0 bases, there was a span of 6 bases. The V gene's germline CDR1 is SNHLY and CDR2 FYNNEI. The CDR3 length is 14 residues. The CDR3 spells CASSVWTTNEKLFF. CDR3 coding DNA: TGTGCCAGCAGTGTATGGACAACTAATGAAAAACTGTTTTTT.

Remarks on this clonotype: A much larger clone differs from this one at a single base, so this may be a read error. V and J are TRBV12-3 or TRBV12-4 and TRBJ1-6; D is perhaps TRBD1 (6 bases). The length of the CDR3 is 15 residues. CDR3 in DNA: TGTGTCAGCAGCTCGGGGGCACAATATAATTCACCCCTCCACTTT. It translates to CVSSSGAQYNSPLHF.

This clonotype was counted at least ten times. The chain combines TRBV6-2 or TRBV6-3 with TRBJ2-4; D remains ambiguous. V was trimmed by 2 bases and J by 1 base, leaving 9 bases between them. The CDR3 length is 15 residues. CDR1 is MNHEY and CDR2 is SVGEGT in the germline V gene. In nucleotides, the CDR3 is TGTGCCAGCAGTTACCAGATGCCTGCCAAAAACATTCAGTACTTC. It translates to CASSYQMPAKNIQYF.

The CDR3 DNA reads as TGCAGCGTCACTAATAGGGACAGTCAGTACTTC. The encoded protein is CSVTNRDSQYF. The chain links TRBV29-1 to TRBJ2-4; 7 bases fit TRBD1. The J segment lost 12 bases and the V segment lost 6 bases, leaving 8 bases of the junction unmatched. The CDR3 consists of 11 residues. The germline V gene encodes CDR1 SQVTM and CDR2 ANQGSEA.

This clonotype was detected many times. The junction and the germline gene differ at one end; a read error may be behind it. The chain uses TRBV13 and TRBJ2-2, with 7 bases matching TRBD1. The CDR3 covers 17 residues. CDR1 and CDR2 (germline): PRHDT, FYEKMQ (reference sequence). CDR3 region: CASSVGGTASATGELFF. The CDR3 bases are TGTGCCAGCAGCGTAGGTGGGACAGCCTCGGCCACCGGGGAGCTGTTTTTT. The full variable domain, with the rest looked up from reference TRBV13 and TRBJ2-2, is AAGVIQSPRHLIKEKRETATLKCYPIPRHDTVYWYQQGPGQDPQFLISFYEKMQSDKGSIPDRFSAQQFSDYHSELNMSSLELGDSALYFCASSVGGTASATGELFFGEGSRLTVL.